This TCR beta chain was retrieved from a study of OX40 agonist ivuxolimab in advanced cancers. The wider study: Ivuxolimab, an antibody acting as an agonist of OX40 (CD134), was used to treat patients.

Sequencing was performed with immunoSEQ multiplex PCR; in TCRdb, only in-frame clones are kept and a portion is missing. The table lists almost 45,000 clones, roughly 90% of them singletons. The germline CDR1 and CDR2 sequences are SEHNR and FQNEAQ (reference sequence). The CDR3 is 13 residues long. The ends were cut back, 3 bases at V and 2 bases at J, with 7 bases in the middle. Sequencing used CD4+ or CD8+ T cells sorted from blood, obtained in a trial of the OX40 agonist ivuxolimab. This receptor was taken from an adult with an advanced solid tumor such as melanoma, head and neck, liver or kidney cancer. The J gene is TRBJ2-5, the V gene TRBV7-9; D unresolved. The CDR3: CASSFGLQETQYF. The CDR3 nucleotides are TGTGCCAGCAGCTTTGGGCTGCAAGAGACCCAGTACTTC.